Listed below are T cell receptor beta chains from one sample, sequenced in a study of T cells in Graves' hyperthyroidism and ophthalmopathy. TCRdb re-called the multiplex PCR reads through MiXCR, storing one row per CDR3 protein. Of hundreds of thousands of distinct CDR3 sequences listed, just under 15% are singletons. Sample: blood. The receptors originated from a woman aged 25-40 years with Graves' hyperthyroidism. Each CDR3 is given with its conserved first and last residue.

v_call cdr3_aa
TRBV18 CASSPGLGSTDTQYF
TRBV27 CASSFGGGVLSYEQYF
TRBV3-1 CASSPWGADTEAFF
TRBV24-1 CATSRHLSCGRLGAGGGGKNIQYF
TRBV10-2 CASSEYGTSGFTRSYNEQFF
TRBV12-3/TRBV12-4 CASSLGLAGGPGETQYF
TRBV18 CASSPRPSSGSPHEQYF
TRBV12-3/TRBV12-4 CASSNQAWGNEQFF
TRBV6-1 CASDNRNMNTEAFF
TRBV2 CASSATSGSSNEQFF
TRBV3-1 CASSGGGDSPLHF
TRBV28 CASRAGTGIGENTEAFF
TRBV5-4 CASSLGGSGFSGANVLTF
TRBV30 CAWSRGLARAGGDEQYF
TRBV10-3 CAIRTLAAGELFF
TRBV20-1 CSARLSASGVYEQYF
TRBV10-3 CAGGQGESYEQYF
TRBV20-1 CSARDRGAHLNTEAFF
TRBV10-3 CAISETWTSSTDTQYF
TRBV11-2 CASSSSGTGAYEQYF
TRBV27 CASSLSWGFGQPQHF
TRBV5-1 CASSYRDSWTNEQFF
TRBV6-1 CASTRDLTNEKLFF
TRBV10-3 CAISPGQGREKLFF
TRBV20-1 CSARDFAGTSSYEQYF
TRBV20-1 CSARVLSGRGADTQYF
TRBV29-1 CSVEQGTKPSTDTQYF
TRBV5-1 CASSGGDYTGELFF
TRBV20-1 CSASETLTNYGYTF
TRBV24-1 CATSDRQGANYGYTF
TRBV27 CASSLGQAQETQYF
TRBV3-1 CASSQRTSTGSYNEQFF
TRBV11-2 CASSHRDRALPYEQYF
TRBV28 CASSPYPPGQGVGEQYF
TRBV15 CATSRGGGQGDGGYTF
TRBV5-1 CASSFQQGNTEAFF
TRBV5-1 CASSLARGAGGGYEQYF
TRBV5-4 CASSLGGLADHNEQFF
TRBV18 CASSSQTVVRQPQHF
TRBV11-2 CASSLRDRWGSNEKLFF
TRBV7-8 CASSQGGAGNQPQHF
TRBV24-1 CATSDSGRVYEQYF
TRBV28 CASSKPGLPYEQYF
TRBV30 CAWRADNYGYTF
TRBV20-1 CSAGRTSGSYEQYF
TRBV12-3/TRBV12-4 CASSLIPSGETQYF
TRBV7-9 CASSVFSGQGARDTQYF
TRBV28 CASSLTSGNEQFF
TRBV20-1 CTPLAGGGWQETQYF
TRBV28 CASRTTSGLTYEQYF
TRBV28 CASTNPVGSGSFAYEQYF
TRBV2 CASSPTSGRNNEQFF
TRBV6-9 CASSYPDGGGNNEQFF